The 32 T cell receptor beta chains below all came from one sample that was sequenced in a study of blood T cells in healthy people across ages. Using a J-beta primer mix together with a sample-barcoded 5' primer, a second PCR was run for roughly 7 to 12 cycles. TCRdb ran MiXCR on the 5' RACE reads and lists one entry per CDR3 protein. The sample lists about 1.4 million distinct CDR3 sequences, approximately 59% occurring once. What was sequenced was blood. The receptors were gathered from a man aged 18-30 years in good health.

The CDR3 spells CASSFDNSYNEQFF. The CDR3 DNA reads TGTGCCAGCAGTTTCGACAACTCCTACAATGAGCAGTTCTTC. This chain connects TRBV27 to TRBJ2-1; the D is unclear. Germline V gene lookup returns CDR1 MNHEY and CDR2 SMNVEV (reference sequence). V was cut by 3 bases and J by 0 bases, with 6 bases left in between. The CDR3 contains 14 residues.

Only a few counts were recorded for this clonotype. CDR3 amino acids: CSVDSSGRDYSYNEQFF. CDR3 DNA: TGCAGCGTTGACTCTAGCGGGAGGGACTACTCCTACAATGAGCAGTTCTTC. The V and J genes are TRBV29-1 and TRBJ2-1; 12 bases are shared with TRBD2. The CDR3 runs to 17 residues. V lost 3 bases, J lost 0 bases, and 6 bases stayed unmatched. CDR1 and CDR2 (germline): SQVTM, ANQGSEA.

The V gene is TRBV18, the J gene TRBJ2-4; the match to TRBD1 covers 7 bases. The CDR3 length is 14 residues. CDR1 is KGHSH, CDR2 LQKENI, per germline. J was trimmed by 6 bases and V by 0 bases; bases with no gene match: 2. The CDR3 is CASSPPGQLNIQYF. In DNA form, the CDR3 reads TGTGCCAGCTCACCACCGGGACAGCTAAACATTCAGTACTTC. The variable domain in full, completed from reference TRBV18 and TRBJ2-4, reads NAGVMQNPRHLVRRRGQEARLRCSPMKGHSHVYWYRQLPEEGLKFMVYLQKENIIDESGMPKERFSAEFPKEGPSILRIQQVVRGDSAAYFCASSPPGQLNIQYFGAGTRLSVL.

CDR3 protein: CASSRTEHYEQYF. CDR3 nucleotide sequence: TGTGCCAGCTCGCGGACAGAGCATTACGAGCAGTACTTC. The rearrangement links TRBV6-2 or TRBV6-3 to TRBJ2-7, with D possibly being TRBD1 (6 bases). From germline, CDR1 is MNHEY and CDR2 SVGEGT. The germline V and J ends were trimmed by 8 bases and 4 bases, with 15 bases remaining between them. The CDR3 is 13 residues long.

A remark on this clonotype: The DNA is left out, because the CDR3 cannot be placed on it with certainty; the CDR3 is given as TCRdb lists it. The chain combines TRBV9 with TRBJ2-7; TRBD2 is taken as the D call from the table, unchecked against the DNA. The CDR3 totals 16 residues, both ends included. Germline lookup yields CDR1 SGDLS and CDR2 YYNGEE. The CDR3 sequence: CASSVFGWGAQDEQYF.

This clonotype was detected a few times. This chain joins TRBV11-3 and TRBJ2-1, with D possibly matching TRBD2 (5 bases). The CDR3 has 15 residues. V was shortened by 2 bases and J by 4 bases, with 12 bases between the two germline ends. Germline loops: CDR1 SGHNT, CDR2 YENEEA. The CDR3 region is CASSLSGEKYNEQFF. Written as DNA, the CDR3 is TGTGCCAGCAGCTTATCCGGGGAGAAGTACAATGAGCAGTTCTTC.

The chain carries TRBV6-1 and TRBJ1-5, with TRBD1 matching over 8 bases. Germline V lookup: CDR1 MNHNS, CDR2 SASEGT. The CDR3 extends over 14 amino acids. Trimming at V came to 6 bases and at J to 5 bases, leaving 6 bases not matched to a gene. CDR3 region: CASSFQGADQPQHF. The CDR3 DNA follows: TGTGCCAGCAGCTTCCAGGGGGCCGATCAGCCCCAGCATTTT.

The rearrangement links TRBV7-9 to TRBJ2-3; D is perhaps TRBD1 (8 bases). The CDR3 runs 16 residues. The V gene lost 5 bases and the J gene lost 5 bases, with 20 bases spanning the gap. CDR1 is SEHNR, CDR2 FQNEAQ, per germline (reference sequence). CDR3 sequence reads: CASSPSGRGHGDTQYF. Here the CDR3 DNA reads TGTGCCAGCAGCCCTAGCGGCAGGGGGCATGGAGATACGCAGTATTTT. The full variable domain, its missing parts supplied by reference TRBV7-9 and TRBJ2-3, is DTGVSQNPRHKITKRGQNVTFRCDPISEHNRLYWYRQTLGQGPEFLTYFQNEAQLEKSRLLSDRFSAERPKGSFSTLEIQRTEQGDSAMYLCASSPSGRGHGDTQYFGPGTRLTVL.

The chain combines TRBV28 with TRBJ2-7; 8 nucleotides align to TRBD1. CDR3 size: 14 residues. Germline CDR1 is MDHEN and CDR2 is SYDVKM. J lost 3 bases, V lost 2 bases, and 3 bases had no gene match. This chain's CDR3 is CASSLQGANYEQYF. In DNA form, the CDR3 reads TGTGCCAGCAGTTTACAGGGGGCGAACTACGAGCAGTACTTC.

V usage is TRBV4-2 and J usage is TRBJ1-1; a possible D gene is TRBD1 (6 bases). There are 16 residues in the CDR3. Trimming stripped 1 base from V and 4 bases from J, with 16 bases between. The germline V gene encodes CDR1 LGHNA and CDR2 YNFKEQ. The CDR3: CASSQGGATGITEAFF. The CDR3, as DNA: TGTGCCAGCAGCCAAGGTGGGGCTACAGGGATCACTGAAGCTTTCTTT.

The gene calls are TRBV12-3 or TRBV12-4 and TRBJ1-2; no reliable D call. This CDR3 is 15 amino acids long. V was pared by 1 base and J by 10 bases, with 19 bases between. The CDR3 DNA follows: TGTGCCAGCAGTTTAGGGGCCGGCAGGCCTTTGGCCTACACCTTC. Amino acid sequence: CASSLGAGRPLAYTF.

The chain carries TRBV6-6 and TRBJ2-6; a possible D gene is TRBD2 (5 bases). The CDR3 has 17 amino acids. The germline V gene has CDR1 MNHNY and CDR2 SVGAGI (reference sequence). Between the trimmed V and J ends, which lost 2 bases and 2 bases, there was a span of 13 bases. The CDR3: CASSYGLIMPGANVLTF. The CDR3 DNA follows: TGTGCCAGCAGTTACGGACTGATTATGCCTGGGGCCAACGTCCTGACTTTC.

This clonotype occurred once. V and J are TRBV7-2 and TRBJ1-1; D perhaps matches TRBD1 (5 bases). This CDR3 has 13 residues. V gave up 5 bases and J gave up 6 bases, with 13 bases separating them. Germline assignment: CDR1 SGHTA and CDR2 FQGNSA. This chain's CDR3 is CASSPGERAEAFF. In nucleotides, the CDR3 is TGTGCCAGCAGCCCGGGGGAAAGGGCTGAAGCTTTCTTT.

V usage is TRBV7-9 and J usage is TRBJ1-2; D possibly corresponds to TRBD1 (6 bases). This CDR3 comprises 17 residues. Germline CDR1 is SEHNR and CDR2 is FQNEAQ (reference sequence). The V gene lost 3 bases and the J gene lost 0 bases, with 17 bases spanning the gap. The CDR3 bases are TGTGCCAGCAGCTTTGCCTGGCAGGGGAGAGCTAACTATGGCTACACCTTC. This gives the protein CASSFAWQGRANYGYTF.

The chain employs TRBV7-6 and TRBJ1-3; 7 nucleotides agree with TRBD1. V gave up 5 bases and J gave up 4 bases; unmatched junction bases: 8. The germline V gene encodes CDR1 SGHVS and CDR2 FNYEAQ. The CDR3 extends over 15 amino acids. The CDR3 sequence: CASSVDRARGNTIYF. CDR3 in DNA: TGTGCCAGCAGCGTCGACAGGGCGCGGGGAAACACCATATATTTT.

J is TRBJ2-5 and V is TRBV20-1, with D unresolved. Germline V CDR1 and CDR2: DFQATT, SNEGSKA (reference sequence). Between the trimmed V and J ends, which lost 2 bases and 0 bases, there was a span of 4 bases. The CDR3 sequence is 12 residues long. The CDR3 spells CSARRYQETQYF. The DNA for the CDR3 is TGCAGTGCTAGACGGTACCAAGAGACCCAGTACTTC.

This clonotype was seen only a few times. This sequence joins TRBV7-9 and TRBJ2-7, with D uncertain. Per the germline V gene, CDR1 is SEHNR and CDR2 is FQNEAQ (reference sequence). This CDR3 comprises 13 residues. Trimming stripped 2 bases from V and 7 bases from J, with 12 bases between. The CDR3 DNA follows: TGTGCCAGCAGCTTAAACAAGGTCACGGAGCAGTACTTC. Protein sequence: CASSLNKVTEQYF.

The chain uses TRBV3-1 and TRBJ2-4; D might be TRBD2 (5 bases). The V and J ends lost 1 base and 0 bases respectively, with 25 bases between them. Germline V gene data show CDR1 as LGHDT and CDR2 as YNNKEL (reference sequence). This CDR3 contains 21 residues. CDR3 sequence reads: CASSQVPRGVGIELAKNIQYF. The CDR3, as DNA: TGTGCCAGCAGCCAAGTTCCTCGGGGTGTCGGGATCGAGCTAGCCAAAAACATTCAGTACTTC.

Only a few counts were recorded for this clonotype. The chain joins TRBV29-1 to TRBJ2-1; 9 nucleotides match TRBD2. The junction had 11 bases not matched to a gene; V was cut back by 6 bases and J by 5 bases. Germline V gene data show CDR1 as SQVTM and CDR2 as ANQGSEA. This CDR3 has 15 residues. In DNA, the CDR3 is TGCAGCGTCCAAAGGGGGAGCGGGAGGAACAATGAGCAGTTCTTC. This translates into CSVQRGSGRNNEQFF.

This clonotype was detected once. The J gene is TRBJ1-4, the V gene TRBV20-1, with D perhaps matching TRBD1 (5 bases). The V end lost 4 bases, the J end lost 0 bases, and 9 bases lay between the germline ends. Germline CDR1 is DFQATT and CDR2 is SNEGSKA (reference sequence). The CDR3 extends over 14 amino acids. DNA for the CDR3: TGCAGTGCTATAAGGGGTGCAACTAATGAAAAACTGTTTTTT. Its protein product is CSAIRGATNEKLFF.

There are a few counts of this clonotype. V gene TRBV6-5 combines with J gene TRBJ1-1; D perhaps matches TRBD1 (6 bases). Germline V CDR1 and CDR2: MNHEY, SVGAGI. CDR3 length: 16 residues. Trimming left V 0 bases short and J 4 bases short, with 15 bases between. DNA for the CDR3: TGTGCCAGCAGTTACTCTGGGTACAGGGAAAGCACTGAAGCTTTCTTT. This gives the protein CASSYSGYRESTEAFF.

This chain uses TRBV6-5 with TRBJ2-2; D is undetermined. V lost 6 bases to trimming and J lost 6 bases, with 14 bases between them. The CDR3 spans 14 residues. Germline-derived CDR1 and CDR2 are MNHEY and SVGAGI. The CDR3 DNA follows: TGTGCCAGCAGCGCCCCGGGTGGCCCCGGGGAGCTGTTTTTT. As protein: CASSAPGGPGELFF.

On this clonotype itself: The limits of the CDR3 on the DNA are not certain, so only TCRdb's listed CDR3 is given. This chain links TRBV6-2 or TRBV6-3 with TRBJ1-1. Looked up from germline, CDR1 is MNHEY and CDR2 is SVGEGT. 13 amino acids form the CDR3, both terminal residues included. CDR3 region: CASSSSTGEGAFF.

V and J are TRBV20-1 and TRBJ2-3; no clear D gene. The V and J ends lost 0 bases and 8 bases respectively, with 6 bases between them. The CDR3 length is 11 residues. CDR1 is DFQATT and CDR2 is SNEGSKA in the germline V gene (reference sequence). The CDR3 loop reads CSARDSITQYF. The CDR3 nucleotides read TGCAGTGCTAGAGATAGTATTACGCAGTATTTT.

The V call is TRBV28, the J call TRBJ2-5; the match to TRBD1 covers 10 bases. In germline, CDR1 is MDHEN, CDR2 SYDVKM. CDR3 length equals 15 residues. V shed 5 bases, J shed 5 bases, and the junction held 8 bases outside the gene matches. The CDR3 sequence is CASSPGTGARETQYF. In DNA form, the CDR3 reads TGTGCCAGCAGTCCCGGGACAGGGGCCAGGGAGACCCAGTACTTC.

The gene calls are TRBV3-1 and TRBJ2-7; TRBD2 agrees at 9 bases. The CDR3 has 14 residues. The V and J ends lost 2 bases and 2 bases, in that order; junction bases with no gene match: 1. Looked up from germline, CDR1 is LGHDT and CDR2 is YNNKEL (reference sequence). The DNA for the CDR3 is TGTGCCAGCAGCCAACGGACTAGCGCCTACGAGCAGTACTTC. As protein: CASSQRTSAYEQYF.

The chain carries TRBV29-1 and TRBJ2-2; D is ambiguous. The CDR3 sequence is 11 residues long. Germline loops: CDR1 SQVTM, CDR2 ANQGSEA. V lost 7 bases, J lost 4 bases, and 7 bases lay in between. The CDR3 sequence is CSAAFTGELFF. In DNA, the CDR3 is TGCAGCGCGGCGTTCACCGGGGAGCTGTTTTTT.

The V and J genes are TRBV9 and TRBJ2-1; weak D call: TRBD2 (5 bases). Germline V gene data show CDR1 as SGDLS and CDR2 as YYNGEE. Trimming took 0 bases from V and 3 from J, leaving 16 bases between them. CDR3 length: 17 amino acids. The CDR3 coding sequence is TGTGCCAGCAGCGTAGAACTAGAGGGAACCTTCTACAATGAGCAGTTCTTC. Translation: CASSVELEGTFYNEQFF.

This clonotype occurred a few times. V usage is TRBV5-1 and J usage is TRBJ2-1; tentative D call: TRBD2 (6 bases). This CDR3 is built from 14 residues. Trimming took off 0 bases at V and 7 bases at J, with 11 bases between the two ends. Germline CDR1 SGHRS, CDR2 YFSETQ. The CDR3 loop reads CASSLVAGPNEQFF. In nucleotides, the CDR3 is TGCGCCAGCAGCTTGGTCGCGGGGCCAAATGAGCAGTTCTTC.

The genes are TRBV27 and TRBJ2-2, with 9 nucleotides matching TRBD1. With 3 bases clipped from V and 3 bases from J, the junction kept 11 bases outside the gene matches. The CDR3 consists of 18 residues. CDR1 is MNHEY, CDR2 SMNVEV, per germline (reference sequence). The CDR3 nucleotides read TGTGCCAGCAGTTTGTCGGGGACAGGGAGGGTTTACACCGGGGAGCTGTTTTTT. Translation: CASSLSGTGRVYTGELFF.

The gene calls are TRBV5-1 and TRBJ2-7; 8 nucleotides align to TRBD2. Unmatched junction bases numbered 6, after V lost 2 bases and J lost 5 bases. The CDR3 sequence is 14 residues long. Germline CDR1 reads SGHRS; CDR2 reads YFSETQ. The CDR3 bases are TGCGCCAGCAGCTTAGCGGGAGTAGTCCACGAGCAGTACTTC. Protein sequence: CASSLAGVVHEQYF.

The chain carries TRBV9 and TRBJ2-2; TRBD2 matches 13 bases. CDR3 length equals 17 residues. Germline V gene lookup returns CDR1 SGDLS and CDR2 YYNGEE. The ends lost 3 bases at V and 3 bases at J; junction bases unmatched: 5. The CDR3 sequence: CASSALAGGPDTGELFF. The CDR3 DNA is TGTGCCAGCAGCGCACTAGCGGGAGGGCCCGACACCGGGGAGCTGTTTTTT.